This T cell receptor beta chain was profiled in a study of vaccination effects on CD4 cells after COVID-19. To note about this clone: The antigen is not known.

The repertoire was sequenced with immunoSEQ multiplex PCR; TCRdb's copy has only in-frame clones and lacks some. The table lists some 35,000 clones, around 70% of them singletons. Sequencing was preceded by expansion of antigen-specific CD4+ T cells with viral peptide pools in the ViraFEST assay. The culture ran for roughly 10 days before CD4+ T cells were isolated. SARS-CoV-2 infected the person between March and December 2020, as confirmed by PCR. V lost 11 bases and J lost 5, with 16 bases in between. Looked up from germline, CDR1 is MNHEY and CDR2 is SVGAGI. The CDR3 is made up of 13 amino acids. The receptor was isolated from a human donor who had a prior SARS-CoV-2 infection. This chain joins TRBV6-5 and TRBJ1-5, with a tentative D call TRBD1 (5 bases). This material consisted of CD4+ T cells from PBMCs cultured with HCoV-NL63 spike peptides, taken before COVID-19 vaccination. CDR3 sequence reads: CAVQAGGDQPQHF. The CDR3 nucleotides are TGTGCCGTCCAGGCGGGGGGGGATCAGCCCCAGCATTTT.